This TCR beta chain is drawn from a study of T cell responses to AZD1222 COVID-19 vaccine. General study results and limits: The study reported that nearly half of spike-specific TCRs target unmutated variant regions. There were mostly white British donors and more females than males, and clonal diversity was possibly underestimated.

Of note for this clone: Its antigen remains unidentified. This specimen includes other DNA sequences encoding the same CDR3.

Data came from immunoSEQ multiplex PCR; TCRdb stores just in-frame clones and leaves some out. This table has about 150,000 clones, about 93% appearing once. V was pared by 0 bases and J by 5 bases, with 3 bases of the junction left unmatched. This CDR3 is built from 14 residues. Germline CDR1 SGHRS, CDR2 YFSETQ. Source: peripheral blood, taken on day 0 of AZD1222 vaccination. This sequence joins TRBV5-1 and TRBJ1-1; TRBD1 agrees at 8 bases. The receptor was derived from an adult in good health. This CDR3 is CASSLDRGGTEAFF. CDR3 DNA: TGCGCCAGCAGCTTGGACAGGGGGGGAACTGAAGCTTTCTTT.